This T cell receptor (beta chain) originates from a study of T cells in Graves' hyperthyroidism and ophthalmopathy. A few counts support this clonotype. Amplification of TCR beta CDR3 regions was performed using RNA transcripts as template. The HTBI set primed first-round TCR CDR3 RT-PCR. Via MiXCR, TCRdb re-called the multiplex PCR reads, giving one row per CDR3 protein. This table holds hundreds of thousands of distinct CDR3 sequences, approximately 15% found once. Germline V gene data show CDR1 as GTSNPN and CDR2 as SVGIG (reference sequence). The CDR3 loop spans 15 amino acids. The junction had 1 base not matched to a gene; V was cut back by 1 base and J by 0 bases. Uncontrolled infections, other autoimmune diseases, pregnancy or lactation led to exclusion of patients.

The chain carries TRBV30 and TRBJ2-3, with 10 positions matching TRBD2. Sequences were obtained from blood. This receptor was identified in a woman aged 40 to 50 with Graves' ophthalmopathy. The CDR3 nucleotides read TGTGCCTGGAGTGCTAGCGGGGGAAGCACAGATACGCAGTATTTT. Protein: CAWSASGGSTDTQYF.